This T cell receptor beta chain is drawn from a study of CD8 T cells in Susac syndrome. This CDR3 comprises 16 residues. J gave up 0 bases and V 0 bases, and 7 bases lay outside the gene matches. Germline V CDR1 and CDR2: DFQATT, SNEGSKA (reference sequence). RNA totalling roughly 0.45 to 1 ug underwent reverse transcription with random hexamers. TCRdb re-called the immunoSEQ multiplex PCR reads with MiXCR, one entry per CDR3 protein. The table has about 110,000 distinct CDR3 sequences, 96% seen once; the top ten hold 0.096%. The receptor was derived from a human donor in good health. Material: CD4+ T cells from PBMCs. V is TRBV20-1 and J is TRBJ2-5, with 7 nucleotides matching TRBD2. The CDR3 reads CSAREGGRGNQETQYF. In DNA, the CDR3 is TGCAGTGCTAGAGAAGGCGGGAGAGGAAACCAAGAGACCCAGTACTTC.